The 20 T cell receptor beta chains reported below all come from one sample, sequenced in a study of CD8 T cells in Susac syndrome. Random hexamers were used to reverse transcribe roughly 0.45 to 1 ug of RNA. TCRdb reanalysed the immunoSEQ multiplex PCR reads using MiXCR and keeps one entry per CDR3 protein. Of over 100,000 distinct CDR3 sequences listed, about nine tenths are singletons. The sample was CD8+ T cells from PBMCs. The source of these receptors is a human donor in good health.

The chain links TRBV6-2 or TRBV6-3 to TRBJ1-2, with 11 bases matching TRBD1. From germline, CDR1 is MNHEY and CDR2 SVGEGT. J lost 7 bases, V lost 7 bases, and 11 bases had no gene match. CDR3 length: 15 amino acids. The CDR3: CASKTGTGGSSGYTF. CDR3 DNA: TGTGCCAGCAAGACCGGGACAGGGGGTTCTAGTGGCTACACCTTC.

This clonotype appeared a single time. This chain links TRBV23-1 with TRBJ2-3; D call uncertain. TRBV23-1 counts as an open reading frame of uncertain function. The V end lost 2 bases, the J end lost 6 bases, and 21 bases lay between the germline ends. The CDR3 has 17 residues. The CDR3 loop is CASSQAIPDLNPDTQYF. CDR3 sequence (DNA): TGCGCCAGCAGTCAAGCAATACCTGACCTGAACCCCGATACGCAGTATTTT.

CDR3 in amino acids: CASSLQNNQPQHF. The CDR3 region has the DNA TGTGCCAGCAGCTTACAGAACAATCAGCCCCAGCATTTT. The chain couples TRBV7-8 to TRBJ1-5; D not certain. CDR1 is SGHVS, CDR2 FQNEAQ, per germline. Trimming pared 2 bases from V and 3 bases from J, leaving 5 bases between. This CDR3 has 13 residues.

The chain employs TRBV2 and TRBJ2-7; D ambiguous. The CDR3 has 10 amino acids. The V gene lost 4 bases and the J gene lost 3 bases, with 1 base spanning the gap. Germline CDR1 SNHLY, CDR2 FYNNEI. CDR3 sequence: CASSGYEQYF. In nucleotides, the CDR3 is TGTGCCAGCAGTGGCTACGAGCAGTACTTC.

This chain joins TRBV6-6 and TRBJ2-1, with D perhaps being TRBD1 or TRBD2 (5 bases each). V lost 6 bases to trimming and J lost 6 bases, with 15 bases between them. The germline gives CDR1 MNHNY, CDR2 SVGAGI (reference sequence). The CDR3 totals 14 residues. The CDR3 protein is CASRSRDAINEQFF. The DNA of the CDR3 is TGTGCCAGCAGATCCCGGGACGCTATCAATGAGCAGTTCTTC.

J is TRBJ2-7 and V is TRBV18; 7 positions match TRBD1. The V gene end was trimmed by 3 bases and the J gene end by 2 bases; junction bases not matched to a gene: 1. The CDR3 length is 13 residues. Germline V gene data show CDR1 as KGHSH and CDR2 as LQKENI. Written as DNA, the CDR3 is TGTGCCAGCTCACCCGGGACAGCCTACGAGCAGTACTTC. Protein product: CASSPGTAYEQYF. The variable domain in full, completed from reference TRBV18 and TRBJ2-7, reads NAGVMQNPRHLVRRRGQEARLRCSPMKGHSHVYWYRQLPEEGLKFMVYLQKENIIDESGMPKERFSAEFPKEGPSILRIQQVVRGDSAAYFCASSPGTAYEQYFGPGTRLTVT.

V and J are TRBV6-5 and TRBJ2-2; 7 bases align to TRBD2. Unmatched junction bases numbered 7, after V lost 0 bases and J lost 0 bases. Germline V lookup: CDR1 MNHEY, CDR2 SVGAGI. CDR3 length: 18 amino acids. CDR3 coding DNA: TGTGCCAGCAGTTACTCTGCGCTAGCGGACGCGAACACCGGGGAGCTGTTTTTT. This encodes CASSYSALADANTGELFF.

This chain uses TRBV28 with TRBJ1-4; D gene unclear. Germline V gene lookup returns CDR1 MDHEN and CDR2 SYDVKM. This CDR3 region has 15 residues. V gave up 5 bases and J gave up 3 bases, with 13 bases separating them. In DNA, the CDR3 is TGTGCCAGCAGTCGATTTGGAGAAGCTAATGAAAAACTGTTTTTT. Translating gives CASSRFGEANEKLFF.

The chain couples TRBV28 to TRBJ2-7, with 7 bases matching TRBD1. Germline CDR1 reads MDHEN; CDR2 reads SYDVKM. CDR3 length equals 14 residues. V dropped 5 bases and J dropped 2; count of bases not matched to a gene: 6. As DNA, the CDR3 is TGTGCCAGCAGTATAGATACAGGGGCCTACGAGCAGTACTTC. Protein sequence: CASSIDTGAYEQYF.

This clonotype came up once. The V call is TRBV20-1, the J call TRBJ2-6, with 8 bases lining up with TRBD1. With V trimmed by 3 bases and J by 0 bases, 16 bases remained unmatched. CDR1 is DFQATT and CDR2 is SNEGSKA in the germline V gene (reference sequence). This CDR3 region has 20 residues. The CDR3 is CSARRRRGRQGASGANVLTF. CDR3 nucleotide sequence: TGCAGTGCTAGGCGTCGACGCGGCCGGCAGGGGGCCTCTGGGGCCAACGTCCTGACTTTC.

This chain links TRBV11-1 with TRBJ1-1; D is undetermined. Germline V gene lookup returns CDR1 SGHAT and CDR2 FQDESV (reference sequence). With 4 bases removed from V and 0 bases from J, the gap between germline ends came to 12 bases. The CDR3 totals 15 residues. The CDR3 nucleotides are TGTGCCAGCAGCTCCCTTATTAGGATGAACACTGAAGCTTTCTTT. Translating gives CASSSLIRMNTEAFF. Drawing the rest from reference TRBV11-1 and TRBJ1-1, the complete variable domain is EAEVAQSPRYKITEKSQAVAFWCDPISGHATLYWYRQILGQGPELLVQFQDESVVDDSQLPKDRFSAERLKGVDSTLKIQPAELGDSAMYLCASSSLIRMNTEAFFGQGTRLTVV.

CDR3 bases: TGCAGTGCTTACAGGGGGGTCTCCTACAATGAGCAGTTCTTC. It is translated as CSAYRGVSYNEQFF. The chain couples TRBV20-1 to TRBJ2-1; 8 bases map to TRBD1. This CDR3 is built from 14 residues. J lost 0 bases, V lost 5 bases, and 3 bases had no gene match. Germline assignment: CDR1 DFQATT and CDR2 SNEGSKA (reference sequence).

As DNA, the CDR3 is TGTGCCAGCAGTTACTCGATTCAGGGAGGTAGGGCTGAAGCTTTCTTT. Encoded protein: CASSYSIQGGRAEAFF. V and J are TRBV6-5 and TRBJ1-1, with a possible D match to TRBD1 (5 bases). Germline-derived CDR1 and CDR2 are MNHEY and SVGAGI. V was shortened by 0 bases and J by 6 bases, with 17 bases between the two germline ends. The CDR3 loop spans 16 amino acids.

V is TRBV6-5 and J is TRBJ2-1; D may be TRBD1 or TRBD2 (5 bases each). Per the germline V gene, CDR1 is MNHEY and CDR2 is SVGAGI. Trimming took 1 base from V and 8 from J, leaving 9 bases between them. The length of the CDR3 is 13 residues. In DNA, the CDR3 is TGTGCCAGCAGTTACTACAGGCGGGATGAGCAGTTCTTC. This translates into CASSYYRRDEQFF.

The CDR3 reads CASSQAKRYEQYF. DNA for the CDR3: TGTGCCAGCAGCCAAGCAAAAAGATACGAGCAGTACTTC. The V and J genes are TRBV3-1 and TRBJ2-7; the D is unclear. Per the germline V gene, CDR1 is LGHDT and CDR2 is YNNKEL (reference sequence). This CDR3 has 13 residues. The ends were cut back, 1 base at V and 4 bases at J, with 8 bases in the middle.

This sequence joins TRBV6-5 and TRBJ2-7; 10 nucleotides match TRBD1. CDR1 and CDR2 from the germline V gene are MNHEY and SVGAGI. Losses at the gene ends were 4 bases for V and 3 bases for J; bases not matched to a gene: 21. The CDR3 spans 20 residues. The CDR3 sequence: CASSFLLGTGDASSLYEQYF. The CDR3 DNA reads as TGTGCCAGCAGTTTCTTGTTGGGGACAGGGGACGCGTCTTCCCTCTACGAGCAGTACTTC.

This clonotype was observed a single time. The chain employs TRBV15 and TRBJ1-2; D remains unclear. The length of the CDR3 is 15 residues. Trimming left V 0 bases short and J 7 bases short, with 15 bases between. The germline gives CDR1 LNHNV, CDR2 YYDKDF (reference sequence). This CDR3 is CATSRDRATGVGYTF. DNA for the CDR3: TGTGCCACCAGCAGAGATAGGGCAACCGGGGTTGGCTACACCTTC.

This sequence joins TRBV2 and TRBJ2-1, with 7 bases lining up with TRBD1. The CDR3 is 16 amino acids. With V trimmed by 11 bases and J by 1 base, 14 bases remained unmatched. Germline V CDR1 and CDR2: SNHLY, FYNNEI. The CDR3 DNA reads TGTGCCGTACGGGACAGAAATTTGGGTTCCTACAATGAGCAGTTCTTC. Translated: CAVRDRNLGSYNEQFF. The entire variable domain, with the rest obtained from reference TRBV2 and TRBJ2-1, is as follows: EPEVTQTPSHQVTQMGQEVILRCVPISNHLYFYWYRQILGQKVEFLVSFYNNEISEKSEIFDDQFSVERPDGSNFTLKIRSTKLEDSAMYFCAVRDRNLGSYNEQFFGPGTRLTVL.

The V gene is TRBV28, the J gene TRBJ1-1; no clear D. With 3 bases removed from V and 4 bases from J, the gap between germline ends came to 0 bases. The CDR3 totals 10 residues. The germline gives CDR1 MDHEN, CDR2 SYDVKM. CDR3 sequence (DNA): TGTGCCAGCAGTTTCACTGAAGCTTTCTTT. This gives the protein CASSFTEAFF.

The CDR3 DNA sequence: TGTGCCAGCAGCGATACCGGGACTTCGTGGAAAGAGACCCAGTACTTC. This codes for CASSDTGTSWKETQYF. The chain recombines TRBV7-9 with TRBJ2-5, with D possibly TRBD2 on 6 matching bases. CDR3 length: 16 residues. Germline lookup yields CDR1 SEHNR and CDR2 FQNEAQ (reference sequence). Trimming left V 5 bases short and J 3 bases short, with 19 bases between.